The 3 T cell receptor beta chains below all came from one sample that was sequenced in a study of blood T cell repertoires in COVID-19. Profiled with immunoSEQ multiplex PCR; TCRdb holds only in-frame clones, not every one. Of roughly 450,000 clones in the sample, around 90% are singletons; the top ten hold about 0.63%. Sample: PBMCs or T cells enriched from blood (not recorded which). The source of these receptors is a man aged 18-30 years who had recovered from COVID-19.

Note on this clone: The same CDR3 can be traced to other DNA sequences in this sample. The chain links TRBV30 to TRBJ1-1; 7 nucleotides line up with TRBD1. Trimming at V came to 3 bases and at J to 5 bases, leaving 6 bases not matched to a gene. This CDR3 has 13 residues. Germline V gives CDR1 GTSNPN, CDR2 SVGIG (reference sequence). CDR3 loop: CAWSTGVGTEAFF. The CDR3, as DNA: TGTGCCTGGAGCACAGGGGTTGGTACTGAAGCTTTCTTT.

This clone was picked up a small number of times. The chain has TRBV19 and TRBJ2-1, with D uncertain. V dropped 5 bases and J dropped 2 bases, with 13 bases sitting between them. Per germline, CDR1 LNHDA and CDR2 SQIVND (reference sequence). The CDR3 is 15 amino acids. The CDR3 region has the DNA TGTGCCAGTAGTCCCAGCGTCGGTGCCTACAATGAGCAGTTCTTC. This gives the protein CASSPSVGAYNEQFF.

The chain joins TRBV29-1 to TRBJ1-2, with 9 bases lining up with TRBD1. Trimming took 4 bases from V and 2 from J; bases not matched to a gene: 8. Germline lookup yields CDR1 SQVTM and CDR2 ANQGSEA. The CDR3 contains 15 residues. This CDR3 is CSVGFTGGANYGYTF. The CDR3 bases are TGCAGCGTTGGATTTACAGGGGGCGCGAACTATGGCTACACCTTC.